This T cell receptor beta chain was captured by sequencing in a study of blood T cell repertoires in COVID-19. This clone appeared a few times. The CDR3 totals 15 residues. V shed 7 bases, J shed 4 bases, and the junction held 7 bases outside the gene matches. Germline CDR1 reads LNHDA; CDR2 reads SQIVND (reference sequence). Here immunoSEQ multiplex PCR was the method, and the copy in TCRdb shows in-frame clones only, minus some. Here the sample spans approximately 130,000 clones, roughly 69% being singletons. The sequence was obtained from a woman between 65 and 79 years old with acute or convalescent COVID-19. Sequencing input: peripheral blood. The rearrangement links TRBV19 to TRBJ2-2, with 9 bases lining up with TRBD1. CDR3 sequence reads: CASKGTGSGTGELFF. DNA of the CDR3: TGTGCCAGTAAAGGGACAGGGTCAGGCACCGGGGAGCTGTTTTTT. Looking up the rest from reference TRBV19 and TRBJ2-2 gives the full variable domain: DGGITQSPKYLFRKEGQNVTLSCEQNLNHDAMYWYRQDPGQGLRLIYYSQIVNDFQKGDIAEGYSVSREKKESFPLTVTSAQKNPTAFYLCASKGTGSGTGELFFGEGSRLTVL.